Sequencing of this TCR beta chain was carried out in a study of blood T cell repertoires in COVID-19. Study context: Acute and convalescent COVID-19 samples came from the United States, Italy and Spain.

The CDR3 has 15 amino acids. Germline V gene data show CDR1 as LGHNA and CDR2 as YNFKEQ. V was cut by 1 base and J by 1 base, with 10 bases left in between. The assay was immunoSEQ multiplex PCR, and TCRdb's table has in-frame clones only and misses some. The table lists about 320,000 clones, roughly nine tenths of them singletons. Enrolled through a virtual design, the participants were between roughly 18 and 90 years of age and came from 24 US areas. Exposed participants came across a COVID-19 case within 2 weeks before study entry. This chain connects TRBV4-2 to TRBJ2-5, with a possible D match to TRBD1 (5 bases). Sequencing input: PBMCs or T cells enriched from blood (not recorded which). The sequence was collected from a woman aged 30 to 39 who had been exposed to COVID-19. The CDR3 bases are TGTGCCAGCAGCCAAGGGCCCGACAGCCAAGAGACCCAGTACTTC. Translating it yields CASSQGPDSQETQYF.